This T cell receptor beta chain comes out of a study of T cell clones after liver transplantation. Overall study: TCRbeta sequencing after a pre-transplant mixed lymphocyte reaction identified graft-donor-reactive clones, later tracked in post-transplant blood. Tolerant meant at least one year fully off immunosuppression without liver enzymes above twice normal. Three of the eight recipients were HCV-positive; the rest had non-autoimmune, non-viral transplant indications.

Sequenced by immunoSEQ multiplex PCR; TCRdb stores in-frame clones only, minus some. The data contain more than 95,000 clones, around 86% of them singletons. Between the trimmed V and J ends, which lost 1 base and 2 bases, there was a span of 3 bases. From germline, CDR1 is GTSNPN and CDR2 SVGIG (reference sequence). This CDR3 spans 12 amino acids. A remark on this clone: Its specificity is unknown.

Study findings and constraints: Post-transplant time points were not standardized, so conclusions are preliminary.

This chain uses TRBV30 with TRBJ1-5; D remains unclear. The specimen comprised CD4+ T cells from blood, sampled before liver transplant. The receptor's source is a human donor who received a liver transplant. CDR3 amino acids: CAWSGGNQPQHF. CDR3 nucleotides: TGTGCCTGGAGTGGGGGCAATCAGCCCCAGCATTTT.